This T cell receptor beta chain originates from a study of patients and donors after allogeneic stem cell transplantation. One entry per CDR3 protein, called by TCRdb with MiXCR from the RT-PCR reads. The sample includes some 960,000 distinct CDR3 sequences, about 20% of them seen just once. Per the germline V gene, CDR1 is ENHRY and CDR2 is SYGVKD. V lost 7 bases to trimming and J lost 4 bases, with 16 bases between them. The CDR3 totals 14 residues. Specimen: blood, either unsorted or a sorted T cell fraction (not recorded which). The chain joins TRBV10-3 to TRBJ1-1; D is ambiguous. This receptor was identified in a human donor who was either an allogeneic HSCT recipient or a stem cell or donor lymphocyte infusion donor (not recorded which). It is not recorded whose cells these are; they may come from a transplant donor. The CDR3 nucleotides read TGTGCCATCACGGTATCGAGGGCCGGCACTGAAGCTTTCTTT. Residues: CAITVSRAGTEAFF.